This entry lists 16 T cell receptor beta chains sequenced from one sample in a study of cytomegalovirus exposure and HLA in healthy donors. PCR primers comprised 60 Vbeta and 13 Jbeta primers. TCRdb keeps only in-frame clones here, not all; method: immunoSEQ multiplex PCR. The repertoire has more than 50,000 clones, roughly 77% of them found once; the top ten carry approximately 2.4%. Sequenced input: PBMCs. These receptors were collected from a female donor in good health and CMV-seronegative.

The chain uses TRBV10-3 and TRBJ1-1; D gene uncertain. V was cut by 2 bases and J by 7 bases, with 8 bases left in between. The germline CDR1 and CDR2 sequences are ENHRY and SYGVKD. The CDR3 runs 12 residues. The CDR3: CAISEAQNEAFF. CDR3 DNA sequence: TGTGCCATCAGTGAGGCACAAAATGAAGCTTTCTTT.

The V call is TRBV28, the J call TRBJ2-5; unclear D gene. CDR1 and CDR2 from the germline V gene are MDHEN and SYDVKM. This CDR3 contains 15 residues. The V end was cut by 6 bases, the J end by 5 bases, with 19 bases between. The CDR3 DNA reads TGTGCCAGCAGCCCCCACCCGCTAGGTGTGGAGACCCAGTACTTC. This encodes CASSPHPLGVETQYF.

The rearrangement joins TRBV19 to TRBJ1-5; 7 bases map to TRBD1. This CDR3 comprises 17 residues. Germline assignment: CDR1 LNHDA and CDR2 SQIVND (reference sequence). The J segment lost 4 bases and the V segment lost 5 bases, leaving 14 bases of the junction unmatched. CDR3 nucleotide sequence: TGTGCCAGTAGTTCCCTAGGAAGGGGGCTTGGGAATCAGCCCCAGCATTTT. Protein sequence: CASSSLGRGLGNQPQHF.

The chain uses TRBV5-1 and TRBJ2-1, with unresolved D. Germline loops: CDR1 SGHRS, CDR2 YFSETQ. V was trimmed by 5 bases and J by 4 bases, leaving 13 bases between them. This CDR3 region has 14 residues. CDR3 nucleotides: TGCGCCAGCAGTCCCCCGACGGAGTACAATGAGCAGTTCTTC. The encoded protein is CASSPPTEYNEQFF. Filled out from reference TRBV5-1 and TRBJ2-1, the complete variable domain reads KAGVTQTPRYLIKTRGQQVTLSCSPISGHRSVSWYQQTPGQGLQFLFEYFSETQRNKGNFPGRFSGRQFSNSRSEMNVSTLELGDSALYLCASSPPTEYNEQFFGPGTRLTVL.

The chain is built from TRBV27 and TRBJ1-5; D is perhaps TRBD1 (5 bases). V shed 6 bases and J shed 3 bases, with 15 bases lying between them. This CDR3 comprises 15 residues. Germline lookup yields CDR1 MNHEY and CDR2 SMNVEV (reference sequence). The CDR3 region is CASRAHGADNQPQHF. The DNA for the CDR3 is TGTGCCAGCAGGGCCCATGGGGCTGACAATCAGCCCCAGCATTTT.

The V and J genes are TRBV11-2 and TRBJ2-7, with 8 bases identical to TRBD2. The germline CDR1 and CDR2 sequences are SGHAT and FQNNGV. V lost 5 bases to trimming and J lost 5 bases; unmatched junction nucleotides: 11. This CDR3 region has 15 residues. The CDR3 here is CASSPGGGFDNEQYF. The CDR3 bases are TGTGCCAGCAGCCCGGGGGGGGGTTTCGACAACGAGCAGTACTTC. Filled out from reference TRBV11-2 and TRBJ2-7, the complete variable domain reads EAGVAQSPRYKIIEKRQSVAFWCNPISGHATLYWYQQILGQGPKLLIQFQNNGVVDDSQLPKDRFSAERLKGVDSTLKIQPAKLEDSAVYLCASSPGGGFDNEQYFGPGTRLTVT.

The chain employs TRBV5-1 and TRBJ2-7, with D uncertain. V was shortened by 4 bases and J by 1 base, with 3 bases between the two germline ends. There are 11 residues in the CDR3. CDR1 is SGHRS and CDR2 is YFSETQ in the germline V gene. For the CDR3, the DNA is TGCGCCAGCAGCCCGTCCTACGAGCAGTACTTC. This encodes CASSPSYEQYF.

Points on this clone: One end of the junction fails to match germline, which may point to a read error. The chain is built from TRBV11-2 and TRBJ1-1, with a tentative D call TRBD1 (5 bases). The CDR3 totals 13 residues. Germline loops: CDR1 SGHAT, CDR2 FQNNGV. CDR3 coding DNA: TGTGCCAGCAGCTTGGGTCCCGGGACTCCCGCAGTATTC. Translation: CASSLGPGTPAVF.

A few counts support this clone. V usage is TRBV27 and J usage is TRBJ2-6; no clear D. The CDR3 runs to 13 residues. The ends were cut back, 6 bases at V and 4 bases at J, with 7 bases in the middle. Germline V gene data show CDR1 as MNHEY and CDR2 as SMNVEV (reference sequence). This CDR3 is CASRRLGANVLTF. The CDR3 nucleotides are TGTGCCAGCAGGAGGTTGGGGGCCAACGTCCTGACTTTC.

The V and J genes are TRBV28 and TRBJ2-7; 7 bases fit TRBD2. Germline values: CDR1 MDHEN, CDR2 SYDVKM. V shed 2 bases and J 3 bases; nucleotides not matched to a gene: 1. The CDR3 extends over 13 amino acids. CDR3 sequence: CASSLASGYEQYF. Written as DNA, the CDR3 is TGTGCCAGCAGTTTAGCTAGCGGCTACGAGCAGTACTTC.

The V and J genes are TRBV5-1 and TRBJ2-7; 10 bases match TRBD2. J lost 2 bases, V lost 0 bases, and 11 bases had no gene match. The CDR3 has 18 amino acids. CDR1 is SGHRS and CDR2 is YFSETQ in the germline V gene. The CDR3 loop reads CASSLALASGSAPYEQYF. Written as DNA, the CDR3 is TGCGCCAGCAGCTTGGCTCTAGCTAGCGGGAGTGCCCCCTACGAGCAGTACTTC.

The chain is built from TRBV30 and TRBJ1-6; 8 bases line up with TRBD1. CDR1 and CDR2 from the germline V gene are GTSNPN and SVGIG (reference sequence). Trimming cost V 0 bases and J 9 bases; bases outside gene matches: 4. The CDR3 spans 14 residues. For the CDR3, the DNA is TGTGCCTGGAGTGTAGGGGACAGGTCTTCACCCCTCCACTTT. Protein sequence: CAWSVGDRSSPLHF.

The chain is built from TRBV20-1 and TRBJ1-2; possible D gene TRBD1, 5 bases. Germline CDR1 reads DFQATT; CDR2 reads SNEGSKA (reference sequence). This CDR3 comprises 11 residues. The V and J ends lost 2 bases and 6 bases respectively, with 7 bases between them. The CDR3 reads CSARSGDGYTF. The CDR3 DNA sequence: TGCAGTGCTAGATCGGGGGATGGCTACACCTTC.

This chain connects TRBV10-3 to TRBJ2-5; 10 bases are a match to TRBD1. Per germline, CDR1 ENHRY and CDR2 SYGVKD. Trimming removed 5 bases from V and 2 bases from J; junction bases left unmatched: 8. This CDR3 has 16 amino acids. This CDR3 reads CAISTNLGQGQETQYF. CDR3 nucleotide sequence: TGTGCCATCAGTACCAACCTGGGACAGGGGCAAGAGACCCAGTACTTC.

The chain is built from TRBV28 and TRBJ1-4, with 8 nucleotides matching TRBD1. The length of the CDR3 is 12 residues. Germline values: CDR1 MDHEN, CDR2 SYDVKM. The junction had 5 bases not matched to a gene; V was cut back by 10 bases and J by 7 bases. This CDR3 is CATGQGREKLFF. As DNA, the CDR3 is TGTGCCACCGGACAGGGTCGTGAAAAACTGTTTTTT.

This chain uses TRBV7-8 with TRBJ1-6, with 8 bases lining up with TRBD1. The CDR3 spans 18 residues. V trimming: 0 bases; J trimming: 10 bases; junction bases outside the gene matches: 14. Germline CDR1 SGHVS, CDR2 FQNEAQ. The CDR3 nucleotides are TGTGCCAGCAGCTTAGCGCCTTCCTGGACAGGGAATCGCTCACCCCTCCACTTT. This codes for CASSLAPSWTGNRSPLHF.